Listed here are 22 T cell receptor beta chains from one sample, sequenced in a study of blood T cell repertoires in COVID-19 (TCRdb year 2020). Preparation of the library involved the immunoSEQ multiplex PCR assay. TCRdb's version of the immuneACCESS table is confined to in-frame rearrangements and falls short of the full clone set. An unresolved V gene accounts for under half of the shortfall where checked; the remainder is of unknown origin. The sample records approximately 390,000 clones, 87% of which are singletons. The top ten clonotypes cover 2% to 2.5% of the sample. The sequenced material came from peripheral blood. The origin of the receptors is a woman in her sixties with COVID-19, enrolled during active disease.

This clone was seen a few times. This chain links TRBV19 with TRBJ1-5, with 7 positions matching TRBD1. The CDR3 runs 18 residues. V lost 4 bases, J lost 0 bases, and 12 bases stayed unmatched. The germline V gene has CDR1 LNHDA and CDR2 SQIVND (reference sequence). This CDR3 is CASSKRVTGVDSNQPQHF. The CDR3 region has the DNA TGTGCCAGTAGTAAAAGAGTCACAGGGGTCGATAGCAATCAGCCCCAGCATTTT.

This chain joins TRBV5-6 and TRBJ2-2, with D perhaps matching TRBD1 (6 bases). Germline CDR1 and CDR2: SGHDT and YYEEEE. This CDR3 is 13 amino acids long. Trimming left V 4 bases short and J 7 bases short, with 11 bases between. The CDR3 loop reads CASSPQGIGELFF. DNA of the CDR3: TGTGCCAGCAGCCCCCAGGGGATCGGGGAGCTGTTTTTT.

The CDR3 loop is CASSLDSTNTGELFF. In DNA, the CDR3 is TGTGCCAGCAGCTTGGACAGCACGAACACCGGGGAGCTGTTTTTT. The V gene is TRBV5-6, the J gene TRBJ2-2; D ambiguous. This CDR3 has 15 amino acids. Germline loops: CDR1 SGHDT, CDR2 YYEEEE. V lost 0 bases and J lost 0, with 6 bases in between.

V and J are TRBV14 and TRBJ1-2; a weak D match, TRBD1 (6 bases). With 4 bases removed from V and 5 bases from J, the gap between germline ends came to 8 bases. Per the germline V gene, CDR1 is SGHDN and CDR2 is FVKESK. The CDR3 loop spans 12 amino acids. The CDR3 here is CASSPGQYGYTF. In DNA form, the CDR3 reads TGTGCCAGCAGCCCCGGACAGTATGGCTACACCTTC. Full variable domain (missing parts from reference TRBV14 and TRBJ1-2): EAGVTQFPSHSVIEKGQTVTLRCDPISGHDNLYWYRRVMGKEIKFLLHFVKESKQDESGMPNNRFLAERTGGTYSTLKVQPAELEDSGVYFCASSPGQYGYTFGSGTRLTVV.

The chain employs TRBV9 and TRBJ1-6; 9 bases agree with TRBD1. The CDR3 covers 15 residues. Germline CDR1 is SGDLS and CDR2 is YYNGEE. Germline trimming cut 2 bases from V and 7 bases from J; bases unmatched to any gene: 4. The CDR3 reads CASSVGTGSNSPLHF. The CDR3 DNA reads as TGTGCCAGCAGCGTTGGGACAGGGTCGAATTCACCCCTCCACTTT.

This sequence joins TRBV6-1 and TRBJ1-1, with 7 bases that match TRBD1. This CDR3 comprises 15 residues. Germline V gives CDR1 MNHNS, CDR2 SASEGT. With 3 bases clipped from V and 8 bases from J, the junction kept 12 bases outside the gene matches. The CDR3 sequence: CASSDAGQAKVEAFF. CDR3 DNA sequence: TGTGCCAGCAGTGATGCAGGACAGGCTAAGGTGGAAGCTTTCTTT.

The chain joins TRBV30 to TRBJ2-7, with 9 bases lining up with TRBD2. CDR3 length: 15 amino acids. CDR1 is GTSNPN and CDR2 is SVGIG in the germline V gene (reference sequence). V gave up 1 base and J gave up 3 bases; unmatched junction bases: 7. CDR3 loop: CAWSALAGALYEQYF. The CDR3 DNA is TGTGCCTGGAGTGCGTTAGCGGGGGCTCTCTACGAGCAGTACTTC.

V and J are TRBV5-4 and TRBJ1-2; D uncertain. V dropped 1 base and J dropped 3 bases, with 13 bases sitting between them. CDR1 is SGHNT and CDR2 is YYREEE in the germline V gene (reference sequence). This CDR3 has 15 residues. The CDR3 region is CASSLLGPGDYGYTF. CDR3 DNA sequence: TGTGCCAGCAGCTTGCTGGGCCCCGGGGACTATGGCTACACCTTC. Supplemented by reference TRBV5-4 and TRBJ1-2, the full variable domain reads ETGVTQSPTHLIKTRGQQVTLRCSSQSGHNTVSWYQQALGQGPQFIFQYYREEENGRGNFPPRFSGLQFPNYSSELNVNALELDDSALYLCASSLLGPGDYGYTFGSGTRLTVV.

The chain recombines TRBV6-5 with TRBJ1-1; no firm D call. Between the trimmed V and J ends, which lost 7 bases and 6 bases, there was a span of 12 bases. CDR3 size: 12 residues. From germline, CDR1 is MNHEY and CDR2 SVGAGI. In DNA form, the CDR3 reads TGTGCCAGCAACCGGGAAGGCTCTGAAGCTTTCTTT. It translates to CASNREGSEAFF.

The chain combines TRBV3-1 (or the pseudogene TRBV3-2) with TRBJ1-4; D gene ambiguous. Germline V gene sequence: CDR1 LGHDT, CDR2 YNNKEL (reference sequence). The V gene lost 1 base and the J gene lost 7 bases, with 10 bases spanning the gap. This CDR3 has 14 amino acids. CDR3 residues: CASSQGRVSEKLFF. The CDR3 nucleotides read TGTGCCAGCAGCCAAGGGAGGGTGAGTGAAAAACTGTTTTTT.

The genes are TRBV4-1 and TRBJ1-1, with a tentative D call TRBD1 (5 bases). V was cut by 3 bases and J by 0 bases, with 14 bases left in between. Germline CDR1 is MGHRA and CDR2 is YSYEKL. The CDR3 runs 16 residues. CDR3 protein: CASSQSSRVLNTEAFF. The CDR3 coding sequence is TGCGCCAGCAGCCAGTCTTCCAGGGTCCTGAACACTGAAGCTTTCTTT.

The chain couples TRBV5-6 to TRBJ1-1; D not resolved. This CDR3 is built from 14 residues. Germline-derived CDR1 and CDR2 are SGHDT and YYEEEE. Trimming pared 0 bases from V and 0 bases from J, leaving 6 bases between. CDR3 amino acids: CASSLEPVNTEAFF. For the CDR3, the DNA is TGTGCCAGCAGCTTGGAACCAGTGAACACTGAAGCTTTCTTT.

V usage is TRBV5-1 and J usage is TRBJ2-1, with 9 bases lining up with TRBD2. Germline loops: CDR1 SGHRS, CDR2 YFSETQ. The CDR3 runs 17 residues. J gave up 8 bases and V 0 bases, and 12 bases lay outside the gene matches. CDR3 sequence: CASSLGSGGQRSYEQFF. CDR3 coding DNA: TGCGCCAGCAGCTTGGGTAGCGGGGGCCAGAGGAGCTATGAGCAGTTCTTC.

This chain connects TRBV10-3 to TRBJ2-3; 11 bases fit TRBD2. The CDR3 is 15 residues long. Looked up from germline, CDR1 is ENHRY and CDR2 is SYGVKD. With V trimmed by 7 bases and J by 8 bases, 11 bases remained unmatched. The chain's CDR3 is CAIKTELAGVSTQYF. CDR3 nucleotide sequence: TGTGCCATCAAAACGGAACTAGCGGGGGTTAGTACGCAGTATTTT.

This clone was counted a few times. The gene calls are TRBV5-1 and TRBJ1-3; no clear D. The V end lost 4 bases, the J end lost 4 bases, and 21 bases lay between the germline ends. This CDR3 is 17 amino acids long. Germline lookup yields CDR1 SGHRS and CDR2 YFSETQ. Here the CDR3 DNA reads TGCGCCAGCAGCCAAGAAACAGACACCTGGAAAGGAAACACCATATATTTT. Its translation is CASSQETDTWKGNTIYF.

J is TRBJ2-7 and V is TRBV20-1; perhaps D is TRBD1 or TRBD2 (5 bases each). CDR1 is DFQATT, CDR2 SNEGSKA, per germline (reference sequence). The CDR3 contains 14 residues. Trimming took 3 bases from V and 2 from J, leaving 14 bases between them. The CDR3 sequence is CSASGAGNTYEQYF. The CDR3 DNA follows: TGCAGTGCTAGTGGGGCGGGCAACACCTACGAGCAGTACTTC.

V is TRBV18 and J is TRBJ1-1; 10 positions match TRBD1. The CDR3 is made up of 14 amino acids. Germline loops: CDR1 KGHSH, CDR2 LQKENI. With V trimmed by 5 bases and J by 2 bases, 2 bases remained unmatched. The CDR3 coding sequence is TGTGCCAGCTCAGGGACAGGGGCTAACACTGAAGCTTTCTTT. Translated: CASSGTGANTEAFF. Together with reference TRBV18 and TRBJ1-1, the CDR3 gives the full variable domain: NAGVMQNPRHLVRRRGQEARLRCSPMKGHSHVYWYRQLPEEGLKFMVYLQKENIIDESGMPKERFSAEFPKEGPSILRIQQVVRGDSAAYFCASSGTGANTEAFFGQGTRLTVV.

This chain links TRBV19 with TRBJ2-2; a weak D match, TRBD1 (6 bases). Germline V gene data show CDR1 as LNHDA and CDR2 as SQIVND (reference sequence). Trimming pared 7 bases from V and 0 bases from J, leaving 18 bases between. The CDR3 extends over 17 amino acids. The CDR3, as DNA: TGTGCCAGTACGAAGCCAACAGGGAATCCGAACACCGGGGAGCTGTTTTTT. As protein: CASTKPTGNPNTGELFF.

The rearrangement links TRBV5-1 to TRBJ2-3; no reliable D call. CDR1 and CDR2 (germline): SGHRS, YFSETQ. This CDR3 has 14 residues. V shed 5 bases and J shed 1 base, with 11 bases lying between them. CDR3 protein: CASRVYSRTDTQYF. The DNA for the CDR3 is TGCGCCAGCAGGGTGTACAGCCGCACAGATACGCAGTATTTT.

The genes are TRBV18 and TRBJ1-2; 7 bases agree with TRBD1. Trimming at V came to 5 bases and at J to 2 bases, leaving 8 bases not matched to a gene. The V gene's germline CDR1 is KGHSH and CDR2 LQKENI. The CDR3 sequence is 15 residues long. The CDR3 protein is CASSSGTDKNYGYTF. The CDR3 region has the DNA TGTGCCAGCTCATCGGGGACAGATAAAAACTATGGCTACACCTTC. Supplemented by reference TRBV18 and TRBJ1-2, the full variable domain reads NAGVMQNPRHLVRRRGQEARLRCSPMKGHSHVYWYRQLPEEGLKFMVYLQKENIIDESGMPKERFSAEFPKEGPSILRIQQVVRGDSAAYFCASSSGTDKNYGYTFGSGTRLTVV.

The CDR3, as DNA: TGTGCCAGCAGCGCAGTGGGGACTAGCGGATACAATGAGCAGTTCTTC. Amino acids: CASSAVGTSGYNEQFF. V is TRBV7-2 and J is TRBJ2-1, with 11 bases aligning to TRBD2. The CDR3 contains 16 residues. The germline gives CDR1 SGHTA, CDR2 FQGNSA. V shed 5 bases, J shed 4 bases, and the junction held 7 bases outside the gene matches.

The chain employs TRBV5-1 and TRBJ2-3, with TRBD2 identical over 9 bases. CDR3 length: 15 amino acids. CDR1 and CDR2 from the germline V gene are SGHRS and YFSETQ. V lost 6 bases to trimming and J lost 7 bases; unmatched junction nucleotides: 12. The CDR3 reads CASTFSGGGAHTQYF. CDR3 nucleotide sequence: TGCGCCAGCACCTTTTCTGGCGGGGGGGCCCATACGCAGTATTTT.